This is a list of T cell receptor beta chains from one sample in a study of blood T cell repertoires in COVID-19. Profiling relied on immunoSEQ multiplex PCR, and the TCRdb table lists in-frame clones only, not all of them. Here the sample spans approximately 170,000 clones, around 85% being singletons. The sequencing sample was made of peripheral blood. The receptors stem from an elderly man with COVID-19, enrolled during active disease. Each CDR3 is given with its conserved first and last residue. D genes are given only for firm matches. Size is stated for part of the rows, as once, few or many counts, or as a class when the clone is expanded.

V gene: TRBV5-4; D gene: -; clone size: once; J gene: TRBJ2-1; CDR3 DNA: TGTGCCAGCAGCTTGGGTGCAGGAAAACTTCGCAATGAGCAGTTCTTC; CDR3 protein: CASSLGAGKLRNEQFF
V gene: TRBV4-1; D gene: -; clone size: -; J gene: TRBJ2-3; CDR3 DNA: TGCGCCAGCAGCCAAAGCTCCCCGTCAGATACGCAGTATTTT; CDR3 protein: CASSQSSPSDTQYF
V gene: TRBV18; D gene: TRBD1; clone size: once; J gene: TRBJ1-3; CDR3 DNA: TGTGCCAGCTCACCCACCGATCTGAGGACAGGGATTTTCTCTGGAAACACCATATATTTT; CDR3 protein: CASSPTDLRTGIFSGNTIYF
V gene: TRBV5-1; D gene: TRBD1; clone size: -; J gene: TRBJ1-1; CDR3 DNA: TGCGCCAGCAGCTGGGACAGGGGGACCAGCAATGAAGCTTTCTTT; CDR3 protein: CASSWDRGTSNEAFF
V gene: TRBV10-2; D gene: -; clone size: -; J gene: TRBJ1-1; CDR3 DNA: TGCGCCAGCAGTGGGGAAGGGAGGACTGAAGCTTTCTTT; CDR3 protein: CASSGEGRTEAFF
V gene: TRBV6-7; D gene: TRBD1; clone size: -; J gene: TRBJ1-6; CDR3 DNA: TGTGCCAGCAGTGTCCGGGACAGGGGTCTCGTAGACGACAATTCACCCCTCCACTTT; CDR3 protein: CASSVRDRGLVDDNSPLHF
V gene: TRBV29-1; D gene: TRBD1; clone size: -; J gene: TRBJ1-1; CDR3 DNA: TGCAGCGTTGTTGGACAGGTCCGGACTGAAGCTTTCTTT; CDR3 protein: CSVVGQVRTEAFF
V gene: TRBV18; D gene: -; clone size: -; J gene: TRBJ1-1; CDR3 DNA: TGTGCCAGCTCACCGTCGTCGTGGGGGGATGAAGCTTTCTTT; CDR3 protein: CASSPSSWGDEAFF
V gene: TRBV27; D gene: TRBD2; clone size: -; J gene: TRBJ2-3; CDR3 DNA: TGTGCCAGCTCGAGACTAGCGAACACAGATACGCAGTATTTT; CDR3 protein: CASSRLANTDTQYF
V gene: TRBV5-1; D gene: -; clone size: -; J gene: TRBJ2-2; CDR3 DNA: TGCGCCAGCAGCTTGGGAGCAGGGGAAACCGGGGAGCTGTTTTTT; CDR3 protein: CASSLGAGETGELFF
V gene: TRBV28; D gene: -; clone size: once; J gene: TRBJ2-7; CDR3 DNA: TGTGCCAGCCGTGGACTGACCTACGAGCAGTACTTC; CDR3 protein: CASRGLTYEQYF
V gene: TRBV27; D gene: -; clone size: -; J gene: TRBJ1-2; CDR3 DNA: TGTGCCAGCAGTCCCACGCCGACGGGGGGCCGACCTTATGGCTACACCTTC; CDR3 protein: CASSPTPTGGRPYGYTF
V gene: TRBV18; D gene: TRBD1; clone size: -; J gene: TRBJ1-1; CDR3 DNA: TGTGCCAGCTCCCAAGGGACAGGGGGCGGATGGACTGAAGCTTTCTTT; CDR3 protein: CASSQGTGGGWTEAFF
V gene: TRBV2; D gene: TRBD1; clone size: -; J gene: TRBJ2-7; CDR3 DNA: TGTGCCAGCAGTGACTCTAGGACAGGGGGGACCTACGAGCAGTACTTC; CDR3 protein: CASSDSRTGGTYEQYF
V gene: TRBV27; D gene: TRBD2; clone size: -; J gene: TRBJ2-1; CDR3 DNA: TGTGCCAGCAGTGCCGCTAGCGGGGGATACAATGAGCAGTTCTTC; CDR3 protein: CASSAASGGYNEQFF
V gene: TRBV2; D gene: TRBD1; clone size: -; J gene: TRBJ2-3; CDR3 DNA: TGTGCCAGCAGTTCACGGGACAGTAGATCAGATACGCAGTATTTT; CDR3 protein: CASSSRDSRSDTQYF
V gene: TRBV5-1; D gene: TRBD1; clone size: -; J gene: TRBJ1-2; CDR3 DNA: TGCGCCAGCAGCTTAGGGACAGGGAACTATGGCTACACCTTC; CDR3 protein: CASSLGTGNYGYTF
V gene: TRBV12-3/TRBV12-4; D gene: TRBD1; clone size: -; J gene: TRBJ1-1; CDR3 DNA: TGTGCCAGCAGCACGGGGACAGGGAGGTCGGCTTTCTTT; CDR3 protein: CASSTGTGRSAFF
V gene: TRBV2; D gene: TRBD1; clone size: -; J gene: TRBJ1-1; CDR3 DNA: TGTGCCAGCAGGCCTGGACAGGGGGGAGTCACTGAAGCTTTCTTT; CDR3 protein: CASRPGQGGVTEAFF
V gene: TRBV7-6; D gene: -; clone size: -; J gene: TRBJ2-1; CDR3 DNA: TGTGCCAGCAGCTTAGCGGGGGGGCTTGGATATGAGCAGTTCTTC; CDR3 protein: CASSLAGGLGYEQFF
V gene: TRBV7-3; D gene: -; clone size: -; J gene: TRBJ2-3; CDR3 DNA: TGTGCCAGCAGCTTAGGGAGGACAGATACGCAGTATTTT; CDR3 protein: CASSLGRTDTQYF
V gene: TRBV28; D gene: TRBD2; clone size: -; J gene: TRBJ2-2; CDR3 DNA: TGTGCCAGCAGTCCGGGGGGGCAGAACACCGGGGAGCTGTTTTTT; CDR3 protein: CASSPGGQNTGELFF
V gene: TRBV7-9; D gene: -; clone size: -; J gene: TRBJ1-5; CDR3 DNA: TGTGCCAGCAGCGCTACAGGTAGCAATCAGCCCCAGCATTTT; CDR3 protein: CASSATGSNQPQHF
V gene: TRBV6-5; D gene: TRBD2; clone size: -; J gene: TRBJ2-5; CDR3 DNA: TGTGCCAGCGGACTAGCGCCTCAAGAGACCCAGTACTTC; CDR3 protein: CASGLAPQETQYF
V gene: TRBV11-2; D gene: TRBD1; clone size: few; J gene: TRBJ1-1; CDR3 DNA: TGTGCCAGCAGCTCGGGACAGGGTTACACGAACACTGAAGCTTTCTTT; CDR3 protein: CASSSGQGYTNTEAFF
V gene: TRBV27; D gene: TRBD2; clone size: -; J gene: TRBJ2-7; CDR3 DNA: TGTGCCAGCAGATTACGGGGGCCCGGACTAGCGGATACCTACGAGCAGTACTTC; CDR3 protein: CASRLRGPGLADTYEQYF
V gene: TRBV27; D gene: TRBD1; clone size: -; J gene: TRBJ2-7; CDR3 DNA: TGTGCCAGCACTGCAAGGGGGCGCGGCTACGAGCAGTACTTC; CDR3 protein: CASTARGRGYEQYF
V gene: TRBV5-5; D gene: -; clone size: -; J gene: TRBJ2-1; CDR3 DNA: TGTGCCAGCAGCCCGGGGGGCCCCCACAATGAGCAGTTCTTC; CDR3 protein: CASSPGGPHNEQFF
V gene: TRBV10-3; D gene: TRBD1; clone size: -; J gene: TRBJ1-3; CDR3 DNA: TGTGCCATCAGTGATGGGACAGGGGGGGGATGGAACACCATATATTTT; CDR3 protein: CAISDGTGGGWNTIYF
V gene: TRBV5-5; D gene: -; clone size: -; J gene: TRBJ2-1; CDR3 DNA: TGTGCCAGCAGCCCATTAGGGGACACCTACAATGAGCAGTTCTTC; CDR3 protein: CASSPLGDTYNEQFF
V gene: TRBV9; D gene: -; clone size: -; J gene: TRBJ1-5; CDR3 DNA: TGTGCCAGCAGCCCAGGGTCGGGGGGCAGTAATCAGCCCCAGCATTTT; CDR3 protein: CASSPGSGGSNQPQHF
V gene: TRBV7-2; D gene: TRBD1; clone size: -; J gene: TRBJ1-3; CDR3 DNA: TGTGCCAGCAGCAGGCGGACAGGGGGCGCGCCTGGAAACACCATATATTTT; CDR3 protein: CASSRRTGGAPGNTIYF
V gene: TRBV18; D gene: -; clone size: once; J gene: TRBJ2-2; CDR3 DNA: TGTGCCAGCAAGAGCAGCGTGAGCGGGGAGCTGTTTTTT; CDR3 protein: CASKSSVSGELFF
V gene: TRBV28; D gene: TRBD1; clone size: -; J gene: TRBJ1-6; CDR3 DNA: TGTGCCAGCAGCCTCGGACAGGGGTCCACAGGGCTGAATTCACCCCTCCACTTT; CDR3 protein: CASSLGQGSTGLNSPLHF
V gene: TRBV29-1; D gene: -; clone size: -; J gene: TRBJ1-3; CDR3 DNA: TGCAGCGTTGAAGATACGGGAATTGGAAACACCATATATTTT; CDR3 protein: CSVEDTGIGNTIYF
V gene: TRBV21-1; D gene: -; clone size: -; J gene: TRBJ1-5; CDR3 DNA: TGTGCCAGCAGCATCTCATGGCTGAGGTGGATGAATCAGCCCCAGCATTTT; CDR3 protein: CASSISWLRWMNQPQHF
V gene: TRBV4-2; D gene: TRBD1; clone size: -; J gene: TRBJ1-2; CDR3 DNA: TGTGCCAGCAGCCAAGAAATTCGCGGGACAGGGGGCTATGGCTACACCTTC; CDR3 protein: CASSQEIRGTGGYGYTF
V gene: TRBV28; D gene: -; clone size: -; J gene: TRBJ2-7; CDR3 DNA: TGTGCCAGCAGTTTTTTCGGGGGGCCAGGGTACGAGCAGTACTTC; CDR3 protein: CASSFFGGPGYEQYF
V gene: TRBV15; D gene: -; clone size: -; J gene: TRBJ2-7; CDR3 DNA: TGTGCCACCAGCAGAGATCACAGTTACGAGCAGTACTTC; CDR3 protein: CATSRDHSYEQYF
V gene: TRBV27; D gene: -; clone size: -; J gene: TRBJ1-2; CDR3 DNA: TGTGCCAGCAGTTCCCTACCCCCGACAGGTTACTATGGCTACACCTTC; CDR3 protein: CASSSLPPTGYYGYTF
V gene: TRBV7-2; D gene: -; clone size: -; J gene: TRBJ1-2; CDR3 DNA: TGTGCCAGCAGCCCGGACAGACGCTATGGCTACACCTTC; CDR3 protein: CASSPDRRYGYTF
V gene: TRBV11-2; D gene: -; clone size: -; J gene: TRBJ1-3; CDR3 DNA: TGTGCCAGCAGCTTCTACAGGGCCTCTGGAAACACCATATATTTT; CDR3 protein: CASSFYRASGNTIYF
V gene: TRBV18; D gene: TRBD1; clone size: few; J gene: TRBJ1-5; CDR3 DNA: TGTGCCAGCTCAACGGGACAGGGGGCTGCTCAGCCCCAGCATTTT; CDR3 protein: CASSTGQGAAQPQHF
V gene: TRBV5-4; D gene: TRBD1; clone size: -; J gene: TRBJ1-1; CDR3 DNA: TGTGCCAGCAGCTTGGGACAGGGGGCGGGTGAAGCTTTCTTT; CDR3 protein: CASSLGQGAGEAFF
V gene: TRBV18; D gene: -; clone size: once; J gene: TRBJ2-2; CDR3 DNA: TGTGCCAGCTCACCACTCCTGGTCGCGGCCGGGAACACCGGGGAGCTGTTTTTT; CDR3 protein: CASSPLLVAAGNTGELFF
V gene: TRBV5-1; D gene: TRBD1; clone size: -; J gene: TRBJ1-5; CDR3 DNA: TGCGCCAGCAGCCTATCCGGGACAGGCGGCAATCAGCCCCAGCATTTT; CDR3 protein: CASSLSGTGGNQPQHF
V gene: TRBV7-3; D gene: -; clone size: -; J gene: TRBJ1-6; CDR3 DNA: TGTGCCAGCAGCTTAATCGGGTGCTCCTATAATTCACCCCTCCACTTT; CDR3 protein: CASSLIGCSYNSPLHF
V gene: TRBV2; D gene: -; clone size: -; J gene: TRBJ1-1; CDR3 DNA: TGTGCCAGCAGAAGAGGGATTCTGAACACTGAAGCTTTCTTT; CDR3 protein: CASRRGILNTEAFF
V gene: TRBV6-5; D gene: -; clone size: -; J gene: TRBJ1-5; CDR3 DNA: TGTGCCAGCAGTCCATCCCTTACGGGCAATCAGCCCCAGCATTTT; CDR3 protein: CASSPSLTGNQPQHF
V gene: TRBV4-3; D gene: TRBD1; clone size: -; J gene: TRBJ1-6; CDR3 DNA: TGCGCCAGCAGCCGTACAGGGGATTCACCCCTCCACTTT; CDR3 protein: CASSRTGDSPLHF
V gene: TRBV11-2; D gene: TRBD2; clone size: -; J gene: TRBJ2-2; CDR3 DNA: TGTGCCAGCAGCTCCCTTTGGCGGGGGGCTGGCGGGGAGCTGTTTTTT; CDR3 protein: CASSSLWRGAGGELFF
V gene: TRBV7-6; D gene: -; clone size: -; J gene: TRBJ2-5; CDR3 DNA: TGTGCCAGCAGCCATGACTACCAAGAGACCCAGTACTTC; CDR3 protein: CASSHDYQETQYF
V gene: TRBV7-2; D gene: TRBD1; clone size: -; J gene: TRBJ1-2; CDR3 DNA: TGTGCCAGCAGCCTACAGGGGACCGGGGTGGGCTACACCTTC; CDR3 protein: CASSLQGTGVGYTF
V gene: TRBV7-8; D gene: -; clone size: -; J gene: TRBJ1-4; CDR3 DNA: TGTGCCAGCAGCCCAGGGGTGGGTAATAATGAAAAACTGTTTTTT; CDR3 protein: CASSPGVGNNEKLFF
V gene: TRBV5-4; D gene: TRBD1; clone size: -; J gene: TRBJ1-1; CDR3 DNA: TGTGCCAGCAGTTCCGGGACAGGGGGTCTTGGGAACACTGAAGCTTTCTTT; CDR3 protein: CASSSGTGGLGNTEAFF